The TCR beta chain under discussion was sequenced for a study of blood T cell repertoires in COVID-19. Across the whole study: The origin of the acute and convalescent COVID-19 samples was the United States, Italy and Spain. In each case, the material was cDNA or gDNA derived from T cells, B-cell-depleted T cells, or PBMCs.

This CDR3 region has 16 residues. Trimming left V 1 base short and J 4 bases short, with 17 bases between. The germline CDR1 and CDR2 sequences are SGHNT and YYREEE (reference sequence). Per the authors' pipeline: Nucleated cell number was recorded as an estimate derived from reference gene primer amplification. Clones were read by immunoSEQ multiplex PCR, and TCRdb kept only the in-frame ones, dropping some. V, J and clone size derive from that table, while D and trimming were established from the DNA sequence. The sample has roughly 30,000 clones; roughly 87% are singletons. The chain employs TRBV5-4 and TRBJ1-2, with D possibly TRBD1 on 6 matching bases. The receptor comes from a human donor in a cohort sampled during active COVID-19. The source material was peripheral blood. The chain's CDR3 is CASSLMGGGEFYGYTF. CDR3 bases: TGTGCCAGCAGCTTGATGGGAGGGGGGGAATTCTATGGCTACACCTTC.